This T cell receptor beta chain was obtained from a study of blood T cell repertoires in COVID-19 (TCRdb year 2020). Some background on the complete study: Samples covering the acute and convalescent phases of COVID-19 were provided by collaborators in the United States, Italy and Spain. Samples were obtained from the ongoing ImmuneRACE study (first 160 participants) and from about 1,300 subjects provided by 6 global collaborators. The material from the prospective study consisted of cDNA or gDNA derived from T cells, B-cell-depleted T cells, or PBMCs. The repertoires were released in a freely available public database intended as a resource for research on the immune response to SARS-CoV-2. Where HLA class I and class II types were available, the types were taken from metadata supplied by the sample provider, not from assay-based typing. Deeply sampled blood TCRbeta repertoires from subjects exposed to, actively infected with, or recovered from COVID-19 were included in the dataset. The sample metadata nearly always contained a de-identified subject ID, COVID-19 status, age in years and sex.

As to this clone: Its antigen target is currently unknown. No base quality values were provided; no much bigger clone lies one nucleotide off.

The investigation overall reported the following: How much clinical and demographic metadata was included differed by source and by participant, and the metadata was provided uncurated.

In the prospective study, participants were about 18 to 95 years old, resided in about 25 geographic areas of the United States, and were enrolled through a virtual design. To assign participants to cohorts, the prospective study relied on clinical history that participants themselves reported in a screening survey and a study questionnaire. For ImmuneRACE Cohort 3, a participant was defined as recovered based on two consecutive negative NP/OP PCR tests, clearance by a healthcare professional, or resolution of symptoms. In the prospective study, whole blood, serum and a nasopharyngeal or oropharyngeal swab were collected from each participant by mobile phlebotomists. Participants in the prospective study had the option to provide additional blood draws and questionnaires over a roughly two-month period. Before DNA extraction, blood samples from the prospective study were shipped at room temperature or frozen.

TCRbeta CDR3 regions were amplified from genomic DNA using the immunoSEQ Assay, a bias-controlled multiplex PCR. In the original analysis: The number of nucleated cells in each sample was estimated by amplification of reference gene primers within the assay. Sequence reads were collapsed and filtered to measure the absolute abundance of every unique TCRbeta CDR3 rearrangement. For each sample, productive Simpson clonality was calculated by taking the square root of Simpson's diversity index across productive rearrangements. TCRdb retrieved this table from immuneACCESS and kept in-frame rearrangements only. Not all clones are present; in checked studies, unresolved V genes account for under half, and no reason is known for the remainder. From that table come the V and J calls and clone size; the DNA was used to work out D and trimming. Within this sample are more than 200,000 clones, with approximately 84% of them counted one time only. The leading ten clones occupy around 2% of the sample.

The sample was PBMCs or T cells enriched from blood (not recorded which). This TCR was recovered from a man aged 60 to 69 who had recovered from COVID-19.

In nucleotide form, the sequence is TGTGCCAGCAGCTTGACAGTCGGGGAGCTGTTTTTT. Translated, this gives CASSLTVGELFF. Recombination connected TRBV21-1 to TRBJ2-2; the table assigns TRBD1, which was not confirmed against the DNA. TRBV21-1 is listed as a pseudogene. Taken from cysteine to phenylalanine, the CDR3 has 12 residues. CDR3 DNA is the only sequence kept; it has 36 bases, read in frame from the first base.